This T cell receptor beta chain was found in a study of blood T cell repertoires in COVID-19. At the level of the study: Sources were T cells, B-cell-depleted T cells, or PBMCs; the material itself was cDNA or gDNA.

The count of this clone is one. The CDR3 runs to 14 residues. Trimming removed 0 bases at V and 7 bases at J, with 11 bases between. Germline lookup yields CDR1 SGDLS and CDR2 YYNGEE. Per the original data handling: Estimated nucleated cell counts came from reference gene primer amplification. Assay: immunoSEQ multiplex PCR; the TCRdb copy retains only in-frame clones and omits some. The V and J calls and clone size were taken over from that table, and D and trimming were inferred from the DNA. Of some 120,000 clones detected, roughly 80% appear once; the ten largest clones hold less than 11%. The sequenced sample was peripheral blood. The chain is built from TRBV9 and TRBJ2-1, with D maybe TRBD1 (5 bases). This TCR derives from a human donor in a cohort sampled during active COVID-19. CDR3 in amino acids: CASSVAWTINEQFF. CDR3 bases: TGTGCCAGCAGCGTAGCTTGGACAATAAATGAGCAGTTCTTC.